The 24 T cell receptor beta chains below were found in one sample sequenced in a study of cytomegalovirus exposure and HLA in healthy donors. 60 Vbeta and 13 Jbeta primers were used in PCR. The method was immunoSEQ multiplex PCR; TCRdb's version includes in-frame clones alone and lacks a portion of them. The repertoire holds roughly 60,000 clones, 70% seen once, with roughly 21% in the top ten. Sequenced: PBMCs. All receptors come from a woman aged 55-70 years in good health and CMV-seropositive.

V usage is TRBV27 and J usage is TRBJ1-5, with a weak D call TRBD1 (6 bases). Germline V gene lookup returns CDR1 MNHEY and CDR2 SMNVEV (reference sequence). Deletions cut 5 bases from V and 1 base from J, with 12 bases between. This CDR3 comprises 15 residues. Here the CDR3 reads CASSATGWSNQPQHF. CDR3 sequence (DNA): TGTGCCAGCAGTGCAACAGGGTGGAGCAATCAGCCCCAGCATTTT.

The chain couples TRBV5-1 to TRBJ1-1; 8 bases map to TRBD1. The trim removed 3 bases at V and 1 base at J, leaving 5 bases unmatched. Germline loops: CDR1 SGHRS, CDR2 YFSETQ. The CDR3 is 15 residues long. In DNA, the CDR3 is TGCGCCAGCAGCTCGGCCGGGACAGGGAACACTGAAGCTTTCTTT. Residues: CASSSAGTGNTEAFF.

A word on this clone: The junction differs from germline at one of its ends, possibly a read error. The chain combines TRBV10-1 with TRBJ1-6, with 9 positions matching TRBD1. Germline CDR1 WNHNN, CDR2 SYGVQD (reference sequence). The CDR3 is 14 amino acids. For the CDR3, the DNA is TGCGCCAGCGGTGACAGGGGGACGAATTCACCCCTCCACTTT. Its translation: CASGDRGTNSPLHF.

The rearrangement links TRBV4-1 to TRBJ1-1, with D tentatively TRBD1 (6 bases). The germline V gene encodes CDR1 MGHRA and CDR2 YSYEKL. V was trimmed by 1 base and J by 0 bases, leaving 12 bases between them. This CDR3 is built from 16 residues. CDR3 DNA: TGCGCCAGCAGCCAAGGAGGACAGCGGTTGAACACTGAAGCTTTCTTT. It encodes CASSQGGQRLNTEAFF.

The chain couples TRBV7-9 to TRBJ1-2; 7 nucleotides line up with TRBD1. The CDR3 runs to 14 residues. V shed 1 base, J shed 8 bases, and the junction held 7 bases outside the gene matches. Germline lookup yields CDR1 SEHNR and CDR2 FQNEAQ (reference sequence). Here the CDR3 reads CASSLGFQGEGYTF. In DNA form, the CDR3 reads TGTGCCAGCAGCTTAGGTTTCCAGGGGGAAGGCTACACCTTC. Full variable domain (missing parts from reference TRBV7-9 and TRBJ1-2): DTGVSQNPRHKITKRGQNVTFRCDPISEHNRLYWYRQTLGQGPEFLTYFQNEAQLEKSRLLSDRFSAERPKGSFSTLEIQRTEQGDSAMYLCASSLGFQGEGYTFGSGTRLTVV.

This clone was seen just once. This chain links TRBV5-1 with TRBJ1-2; the match to TRBD1 covers 9 bases. V lost 7 bases, J lost 3 bases, and 4 bases stayed unmatched. The CDR3 loop spans 13 amino acids. Germline CDR1 is SGHRS and CDR2 is YFSETQ. The CDR3 DNA sequence: TGCGCCAGCTCAAGGACAGGGGACTATGGCTACACCTTC. The encoded protein is CASSRTGDYGYTF.

The rearrangement joins TRBV6-4 to TRBJ1-6; TRBD1 agrees at 9 bases. The CDR3 loop spans 15 amino acids. Per germline, CDR1 MRHNA and CDR2 SNTAGT. The ends lost 4 bases at V and 9 bases at J; junction bases unmatched: 7. CDR3 protein: CASSAIGQGSSPLHF. The DNA for the CDR3 is TGTGCCAGCAGTGCAATCGGACAGGGGAGTTCACCCCTCCACTTT.

J is TRBJ2-7 and V is TRBV27, with D hard to call. V lost 3 bases and J 2 bases, leaving 8 bases between the germline ends. There are 13 residues in the CDR3. The V gene's germline CDR1 is MNHEY and CDR2 SMNVEV (reference sequence). The CDR3 is CASSFKAPYEQYF. CDR3 in DNA: TGTGCCAGCAGTTTTAAAGCTCCCTACGAGCAGTACTTC.

Notes on this clone: A read error may account for a junction end that differs from germline. This rearrangement joins TRBV6-6 to TRBJ1-2; D is perhaps TRBD1 (5 bases). The CDR3 runs to 16 residues. Germline V CDR1 and CDR2: MNHNY, SVGAGI (reference sequence). CDR3 nucleotide sequence: TGTGCCAGCAGCCAAATGACAGATCTCGCTAACTATGGCTACATCTTC. It specifies CASSQMTDLANYGYIF.

The chain joins TRBV14 to TRBJ1-1; 9 nucleotides agree with TRBD1. Germline CDR1 is SGHDN and CDR2 is FVKESK. V shed 0 bases, J shed 5 bases, and the junction held 13 bases outside the gene matches. The CDR3 is 18 residues long. The CDR3 DNA reads TGTGCCAGCAGCCAAGATGACAGGGGGTTGTGGCTACAAACTGAAGCTTTCTTT. Translated: CASSQDDRGLWLQTEAFF.

The J gene is TRBJ2-7, the V gene TRBV27; no clear D gene. This CDR3 comprises 14 residues. Trimming stripped 5 bases from V and 0 bases from J, with 11 bases between. Germline-derived CDR1 and CDR2 are MNHEY and SMNVEV (reference sequence). CDR3 amino acids: CASSPHLVSYEQYF. As DNA, the CDR3 is TGTGCCAGCAGTCCCCATCTAGTCTCCTACGAGCAGTACTTC.

The CDR3 bases are TGCGCCAGCAGCCAAGATTCCACTAGCGGAACAGATACGCAGTATTTT. It encodes CASSQDSTSGTDTQYF. The rearrangement links TRBV4-3 to TRBJ2-3; the match to TRBD2 covers 8 bases. This CDR3 contains 16 residues. Looked up from germline, CDR1 is LGHNA and CDR2 is YSLEER. V shed 0 bases and J 3 bases; nucleotides not matched to a gene: 5.

The rearrangement uses TRBV10-3 and TRBJ1-1, with 7 bases identical to TRBD1. J was trimmed by 4 bases and V by 10 bases; bases with no gene match: 9. Germline lookup yields CDR1 ENHRY and CDR2 SYGVKD. This CDR3 is built from 13 residues. CDR3 nucleotides: TGTGCCAGCAACCTAGACAGGGCCACTGAAGCTTTCTTT. Amino acid sequence: CASNLDRATEAFF.

This sequence joins TRBV29-1 and TRBJ2-1, with D perhaps TRBD2 (6 bases). The CDR3 runs 18 residues. Trimming took off 4 bases at V and 0 bases at J, with 22 bases between the two ends. Germline V CDR1 and CDR2: SQVTM, ANQGSEA. The CDR3 loop is CSVGRAAGSLSSYNEQFF. DNA of the CDR3: TGCAGCGTTGGCAGGGCGGCGGGGTCCTTGAGCTCCTACAATGAGCAGTTCTTC.

The sample holds a few counts of this clone. Just one base apart from a much larger clone, this may be a read error. The chain links TRBV29-1 to TRBJ2-7; D may be TRBD1 (5 bases). The CDR3 contains 13 residues. CDR1 is SQVTM and CDR2 is ANQGSEA in the germline V gene. Trimming cost V 1 base and J 2 bases, with 9 bases left between them. The CDR3 reads CSVEGVRAYEQYF. The CDR3 DNA sequence: TGCAGCGTTGAAGGGGTCAGGGCCTACGAGCAGTACTTC.

CDR3 coding DNA: TGTGCCAGCAGCTTTAGTATAACCCTCCGGGCTGGAAACACCATATATTTT. This sequence encodes CASSFSITLRAGNTIYF. This chain joins TRBV5-6 and TRBJ1-3; D gene uncertain. Trimming left V 2 bases short and J 2 bases short, with 17 bases between. Germline CDR1 is SGHDT and CDR2 is YYEEEE. This CDR3 is built from 17 residues.

The chain recombines TRBV7-3 with TRBJ2-3; 12 bases match TRBD2. Germline values: CDR1 SGHTA, CDR2 FQGTGA. Trimming cost V 5 bases and J 5 bases; bases outside gene matches: 5. The CDR3 extends over 15 amino acids. The CDR3 nucleotides are TGTGCCAGCAGCCGACTAGCGGGGGCCGGAGATACGCAGTATTTT. Its protein is CASSRLAGAGDTQYF.

The chain couples TRBV4-1 to TRBJ1-5, with TRBD1 as a possible D gene (5 bases). Germline CDR1 reads MGHRA; CDR2 reads YSYEKL. The CDR3 extends over 15 amino acids. The ends were cut back, 1 base at V and 3 bases at J, with 10 bases in the middle. The CDR3 protein is CASSQAFRDNQPQHF. In DNA form, the CDR3 reads TGCGCCAGCAGCCAAGCGTTCAGGGACAATCAGCCCCAGCATTTT.

This clone was detected a few times. V is TRBV5-8 and J is TRBJ1-1; D is possibly TRBD1 (5 bases). Germline V gene data show CDR1 as SGHTS and CDR2 as YDEGEE. CDR3 length equals 15 residues. V was pared by 4 bases and J by 0 bases, with 13 bases between. The DNA for the CDR3 is TGTGCCAGCAGCCTCCCGGGGGAGCTGAACACTGAAGCTTTCTTT. It encodes CASSLPGELNTEAFF.

This rearrangement joins TRBV6-5 to TRBJ1-1; TRBD1 aligns across 7 bases. V was clipped by 4 bases and J by 4 bases; unmatched bases: 3. The CDR3 runs to 13 residues. CDR1 and CDR2 (germline): MNHEY, SVGAGI. The DNA for the CDR3 is TGTGCCAGCAGTTTTCAGGGGGGCACTGAAGCTTTCTTT. It specifies CASSFQGGTEAFF.

This clone was seen more than once but under ten times. V is TRBV7-2 and J is TRBJ1-5, with a weak D call TRBD1 (6 bases). V was cut by 5 bases and J by 2 bases, with 13 bases left in between. The germline V gene encodes CDR1 SGHTA and CDR2 FQGNSA. The CDR3 runs to 15 residues. CDR3 sequence reads: CASSPPGGGNQPQHF. The CDR3 DNA sequence: TGTGCCAGCAGCCCTCCGGGGGGCGGCAATCAGCCCCAGCATTTT.

V usage is TRBV4-1 and J usage is TRBJ2-1, with 14 bases that match TRBD2. The CDR3 totals 20 residues. The germline V gene has CDR1 MGHRA and CDR2 YSYEKL. The V segment lost 0 bases and the J segment 2 bases; nucleotides outside the gene matches: 9. CDR3 sequence: CASSQERLAGGQSPYNEQFF. For the CDR3, the DNA is TGCGCCAGCAGCCAAGAGAGACTAGCGGGGGGGCAAAGCCCCTACAATGAGCAGTTCTTC.

This clone was observed once. V usage is TRBV7-3 and J usage is TRBJ1-4; tentative D call: TRBD1 (6 bases). The CDR3 loop spans 13 amino acids. The germline V gene encodes CDR1 SGHTA and CDR2 FQGTGA. The ends were cut back, 5 bases at V and 5 bases at J, with 9 bases in the middle. CDR3 sequence: CASSQGQNEKLFF. CDR3 nucleotide sequence: TGTGCCAGCAGCCAGGGGCAAAATGAAAAACTGTTTTTT.

This chain joins TRBV4-2 and TRBJ2-7; 9 nucleotides align to TRBD1. The CDR3 length is 14 residues. Germline V gene data show CDR1 as LGHNA and CDR2 as YNFKEQ. The ends lost 1 base at V and 7 bases at J; junction bases unmatched: 5. The CDR3 reads CASSQGDRALEQYF. The CDR3 nucleotides read TGTGCCAGCAGCCAAGGGGACAGGGCGTTAGAGCAGTACTTC.